This is a list of T cell receptor beta chains from one sample in a study of esophageal squamous cell carcinoma under preoperative chemotherapy. Each CDR3 protein is one row after TCRdb ran MiXCR on the PCR reads. The profile shows about 18,000 distinct CDR3 sequences, about 45% of them singletons. This specimen was collected from a patient given preoperative chemotherapy. All receptors derive from a human donor with esophageal squamous cell carcinoma. The donor label of this sample is uncertain. The CDR3 runs from the conserved cysteine through the conserved F or W. A D gene is named only where the DNA matches it firmly. The size of a clone is reported for some rows only, either as once, few or many, or as a class for expanded clones.

J: TRBJ2-5; V: TRBV7-9; D: NA; size: NA; DNA: TGTGCCAGCAGCCCCCTTTTGGCCCAGTACTTC; CDR3: CASSPLLAQYF
J: TRBJ2-6; V: TRBV6-5; D: NA; size: NA; DNA: TGTGCCAGCAGTTACTACGGTAGCTCTGGGGCCAACGTCCTGACTTTC; CDR3: CASSYYGSSGANVLTF
J: TRBJ2-4; V: TRBV10-3; D: TRBD1; size: few; DNA: TGTGCCATCAGCGCAGGGGGAGACATTCAGTACTTC; CDR3: CAISAGGDIQYF
J: TRBJ2-1; V: TRBV11-3; D: NA; size: few; DNA: TGTGCCAGCAGCTTAGGGCAGGGGCCTTTCAATGAGCAGTTCTTC; CDR3: CASSLGQGPFNEQFF
J: TRBJ2-3; V: TRBV4-2; D: NA; size: NA; DNA: TGTGCCAGCAGCCTCGCGTCGGAGTCTACGCAGTATTTT; CDR3: CASSLASESTQYF
J: TRBJ2-2; V: TRBV6-1; D: NA; size: NA; DNA: TGTGCCAGCAGTGAACTGGTAGGGCCTACCGATGCGCTGTATTTT; CDR3: CASSELVGPTDALYF
J: TRBJ2-3; V: TRBV7-9; D: NA; size: NA; DNA: TGTGCCAGCAGCTTAGTCGGTGGGAAGGACACGCAGTATTTT; CDR3: CASSLVGGKDTQYF
J: TRBJ2-7; V: TRBV7-9; D: NA; size: NA; DNA: TGTGCCAGCAGCCGAGGGCCCCTCGAGCAGTACTTC; CDR3: CASSRGPLEQYF
J: TRBJ2-1; V: TRBV7-6; D: NA; size: NA; DNA: TGTGCCAGCAGCTTAGCGCCCGTGGACGGCTACAATGAGCAGTTCTTC; CDR3: CASSLAPVDGYNEQFF
J: TRBJ2-7; V: TRBV5-3; D: NA; size: few; DNA: TGTGCCAGAAGCTGGCGACCCTACGACTCCTACGAGCAGTACTTC; CDR3: CARSWRPYDSYEQYF
J: TRBJ2-1; V: TRBV7-2; D: NA; size: NA; DNA: TGTGCCAGCAGCTTTTTGACTAGTAATCGGAATGAGCAGTTCTTC; CDR3: CASSFLTSNRNEQFF
J: TRBJ2-3; V: TRBV11-2; D: NA; size: few; DNA: TGTGCCAGCAGCCCGTCGGGGGTCGGCGCCAAAAATACGCAGTATTTC; CDR3: CASSPSGVGAKNTQYF
J: TRBJ2-2; V: TRBV10-1; D: NA; size: NA; DNA: TGCGCCAGCACCGAGGGAACAGGAAGGGAGCTGTTTTTT; CDR3: CASTEGTGRELFF
J: TRBJ2-5; V: TRBV6-1; D: TRBD2; size: few; DNA: TGTGCCAGCAAGCCTAGGGGACTAGCGGGAGGGCCCTCGCTAGAGACCCAGTACTTC; CDR3: CASKPRGLAGGPSLETQYF
J: TRBJ2-7; V: TRBV7-2; D: TRBD2; size: large; DNA: TGTGCCAGCAGCGTGACTAGCGGGGGGAGCTCCTACGAGCAGTACTTC; CDR3: CASSVTSGGSSYEQYF
J: TRBJ1-2; V: TRBV7-6; D: NA; size: many; DNA: TGTGCCAGCAGCGTAGACAGTAACTATGGCTACACCTTC; CDR3: CASSVDSNYGYTF
J: TRBJ2-3; V: TRBV7-2; D: TRBD2; size: NA; DNA: TGTGCCAGCAGCGCCCGGCGGGGGGGGGCCAAAGATACGCAGTATTTC; CDR3: CASSARRGGAKDTQYF
J: TRBJ2-3; V: TRBV6-2/TRBV6-3; D: NA; size: NA; DNA: TGTGCCAGCAGTCACCCGTCAGGGGGGAATAGGGCGCAGTATTTT; CDR3: CASSHPSGGNRAQYF
J: TRBJ2-7; V: TRBV28; D: NA; size: NA; DNA: TGTGCCAGTGTCACTGGGGTGGGGTACGAGCAGTACTTC; CDR3: CASVTGVGYEQYF
J: TRBJ1-1; V: TRBV4-1; D: NA; size: medium-sized; DNA: TGCGCCAGCAGCCGGTCTGGGGGAGAAGGTGAAGCTTTCTTT; CDR3: CASSRSGGEGEAFF
J: TRBJ2-3; V: TRBV7-9; D: NA; size: NA; DNA: TGTGCCAGCAGCCCCAGGGGGGGGCCGTGGGGCAAAGATACGCAGTATTTT; CDR3: CASSPRGGPWGKDTQYF
J: TRBJ2-3; V: TRBV6-1; D: NA; size: many; DNA: TGTGCCAGCAGTGCTCCGGGCGGGCACACAGATACGCAGTATTTT; CDR3: CASSAPGGHTDTQYF
J: TRBJ2-4; V: TRBV11-3; D: NA; size: medium-sized; DNA: TGTGCCAGCAGCCGGACGAAAAACATTCAGTACTTC; CDR3: CASSRTKNIQYF
J: TRBJ2-1; V: TRBV7-2; D: TRBD2; size: NA; DNA: TGTGCCAGCAGCTCCCGTGGGGAGGGAGCGGGGGGGGGGGAAGCGACCCAGTTCTTC; CDR3: CASSSRGEGAGGGEATQFF
J: TRBJ2-1; V: TRBV7-3; D: TRBD1; size: NA; DNA: TGTGCCAGCAGCCGACGACAGGGCAATGAGCAGTTCTTC; CDR3: CASSRRQGNEQFF
J: TRBJ2-5; V: TRBV6-6; D: TRBD1; size: large; DNA: TGTGCCAGCAGTAGGACCGGGACAGGGGTCGAGACCCAGTACTTC; CDR3: CASSRTGTGVETQYF
J: TRBJ2-1; V: TRBV7-2; D: NA; size: few; DNA: TGTGCCAGCACCCAAGGGAGGGGGACATACAATGAGCAGTTCTTC; CDR3: CASTQGRGTYNEQFF
J: TRBJ2-5; V: TRBV11-3; D: NA; size: many; DNA: TGTGCCAGCAGCTCCCAATACAGGAGTACCCAAGAGACCCAGTACTTC; CDR3: CASSSQYRSTQETQYF
J: TRBJ2-1; V: TRBV6-1; D: NA; size: NA; DNA: TGTGCCAGCACCTCGGACACCATTTACAATGAGCAGTTCTTC; CDR3: CASTSDTIYNEQFF
J: TRBJ2-7; V: TRBV6-5; D: TRBD1; size: medium-sized; DNA: TGTGCCAGCAGTTTTGGACAGGGGGCGCTCAATTCTTACGAGCAGTACTTC; CDR3: CASSFGQGALNSYEQYF
J: TRBJ2-5; V: TRBV11-3; D: NA; size: few; DNA: TGTGCCAGCAGCTTGGCGGCGGTCCAAGAGACCCAGTACTTC; CDR3: CASSLAAVQETQYF
J: TRBJ2-1; V: TRBV7-2; D: TRBD1; size: NA; DNA: TGTGCCAGCAGCCCAACCGGGACAGGGGATAAGCAGTTCTTC; CDR3: CASSPTGTGDKQFF
J: TRBJ2-1; V: TRBV6-5; D: TRBD1; size: medium-sized; DNA: TGTGCCAGCACGGGACAGATTTACAATGAGCAGTTCTTC; CDR3: CASTGQIYNEQFF
J: TRBJ2-2; V: TRBV7-6; D: NA; size: NA; DNA: TGTGCCAGCAGCTGGCAGGGGGGAAACACCGGGGAGCTGTTTTTT; CDR3: CASSWQGGNTGELFF
J: TRBJ1-2; V: TRBV7-8; D: NA; size: NA; DNA: TGTGCCAGCAGCCAGGTTGCCGGCCGCTATGGCTACACCTTC; CDR3: CASSQVAGRYGYTF
J: TRBJ2-4; V: TRBV11-2; D: NA; size: NA; DNA: TGTGCCGGCAGCGGGCGCCGAGGCCAAGACATCCAGTACTTC; CDR3: CAGSGRRGQDIQYF
J: TRBJ2-7; V: TRBV6-2/TRBV6-3; D: NA; size: few; DNA: TGTGCCAGCAGGCAAACCGGGAGCTCCGAGCAGTACTTC; CDR3: CASRQTGSSEQYF
J: TRBJ2-1; V: TRBV11-3; D: TRBD2; size: medium-sized; DNA: TGTGCCAGCAGCTCAGGACTAGCGGGAGGTTACAATGAGCAGTTCTTC; CDR3: CASSSGLAGGYNEQFF
J: TRBJ2-1; V: TRBV6-2/TRBV6-3; D: TRBD2; size: NA; DNA: TGTGCCAGCAGTTACGGACTAGCGGGTGGCAACGAGCAGTTCTTC; CDR3: CASSYGLAGGNEQFF
J: TRBJ2-4; V: TRBV7-3; D: TRBD2; size: NA; DNA: TGTGGCAGCGGCCTGGGTGCGGGAGCCAAAAACACGCAGTATTTC; CDR3: CGSGLGAGAKNTQYF
J: TRBJ2-1; V: TRBV24-1; D: NA; size: medium-sized; DNA: TGTGCCACCAGTGACAGTTTCAACAATGAGCAGTTCTTC; CDR3: CATSDSFNNEQFF
J: TRBJ2-5; V: TRBV7-9; D: TRBD2; size: NA; DNA: TGTGCCAGCAGCCCGAGTCCGGGGGGGCCCGGGGGCCCTGGCACAGATACCCAGTACTTC; CDR3: CASSPSPGGPGGPGTDTQYF
J: TRBJ2-3; V: TRBV7-3; D: NA; size: NA; DNA: TGTGCCAGCAGCCTAGAGGAGACACGTAGCACAGATACGCAGTATTTT; CDR3: CASSLEETRSTDTQYF
J: TRBJ2-7; V: TRBV7-3; D: NA; size: once; DNA: TGTGCCAGCGGGGGGGGGGGGGGGCGTGGCACAGATACGCAGTACTTC; CDR3: CASGGGGGRGTDTQYF
J: TRBJ2-3; V: TRBV7-8; D: TRBD2; size: many; DNA: TGTGCCAGCAGCTTAGTCGGGGGGGGCACAGATACGCAGTATTTT; CDR3: CASSLVGGGTDTQYF
J: TRBJ2-1; V: TRBV11-3; D: NA; size: many; DNA: TGTGCCAGCAGAGCAGGGATCGAGCAGTTCTTC; CDR3: CASRAGIEQFF
J: TRBJ2-5; V: TRBV7-9; D: NA; size: once; DNA: TGTGCCAGCAGCTTAGGGTCCAACACCCAGTATTTC; CDR3: CASSLGSNTQYF
J: TRBJ2-1; V: TRBV11-3; D: TRBD2; size: NA; DNA: TGTGCCAGCAGCCGCGAGGGACTAGCGGGAGGCGGCTCCTACAATGAGCAGTTCTTC; CDR3: CASSREGLAGGGSYNEQFF
J: TRBJ1-5; V: TRBV7-2; D: TRBD1; size: few; DNA: TGTGCCAGCAGCCTTGCCCTAGGACAGGGGGGGGCTAGCAATCAGCCCCAGCATTTT; CDR3: CASSLALGQGGASNQPQHF
J: TRBJ2-2; V: TRBV7-2; D: TRBD2; size: large; DNA: TGTGCCAGCAGCTTAAAACTTCAGCGGGACCCCTTCACCGGGGAGCTGTTTTTT; CDR3: CASSLKLQRDPFTGELFF
J: TRBJ2-1; V: TRBV7-8; D: TRBD2; size: NA; DNA: TGTGCCAGCAACAAACTAGCGGGCTTTACCAATGAGCAGTTCTTC; CDR3: CASNKLAGFTNEQFF
J: TRBJ2-5; V: TRBV7-9; D: NA; size: NA; DNA: TGTGCCAGCAGCTTAGGGCTAAGTCAAGCGACCCAGCATTTC; CDR3: CASSLGLSQATQHF
J: TRBJ2-3; V: TRBV7-3; D: TRBD2; size: NA; DNA: TGTGCCAGCGGGCGGGGGGCGGGGAGTGGCACAGATACGCAGTACTTT; CDR3: CASGRGAGSGTDTQYF
J: TRBJ2-5; V: TRBV7-8; D: NA; size: many; DNA: TGTGCCAGCAGTTCCACAGGGAACCAAGAGACCCAGTACTTC; CDR3: CASSSTGNQETQYF
J: TRBJ2-1; V: TRBV12-3/TRBV12-4; D: TRBD2; size: few; DNA: TGTGCCAGCAGTTCGACTAGCGGGGGATCCTACAATGAGCAGTTCTTC; CDR3: CASSSTSGGSYNEQFF